This T cell receptor (beta chain) was documented in a study of T cell responses to AZD1222 COVID-19 vaccine. Study-level findings and limits: White British ancestry dominated among donors, who included more females, and clonal diversity was possibly underestimated. With dominance at 160-218 and 743-854, vaccine-associated CD4 TCRs spanned spike. Unmutated regions of variants are reportedly targeted by nearly half of spike-specific TCRs.

This table comes from immunoSEQ multiplex PCR, and its TCRdb copy is limited to in-frame clones, with some not included. The data show under 140,000 clones, 70% to 90% seen once. Whether given at about 4 or about 12 weeks, second doses were pooled. V lost 2 bases and J lost 4; bases outside the gene matches: 8. Germline lookup yields CDR1 SEHNR and CDR2 FQNEAQ (reference sequence). CDR3 length: 15 amino acids. This clone was observed a few times. The antigen is not known. The chain recombines TRBV7-9 with TRBJ2-7; 7 bases match TRBD1. The source of this sequence is an adult who received the AZD1222 COVID-19 vaccine. Sequencing was performed on peripheral blood, taken 28 days after the second AZD1222 dose. The CDR3 sequence: CASSLLGTARYEQYF. DNA of the CDR3: TGTGCCAGCAGCTTATTAGGGACAGCCAGGTACGAGCAGTACTTC.